This T cell receptor (beta chain) is drawn from a study of cytomegalovirus exposure and HLA in healthy donors. Both 60 Vbeta primers and 13 Jbeta primers went into the PCR. The protocol was immunoSEQ multiplex PCR, while the TCRdb copy is restricted to in-frame clones and leaves out a portion. The sample holds some 120,000 clones; about four fifths are singletons and the top ten take less than 2.5%. Germline lookup yields CDR1 SNHLY and CDR2 FYNNEI. After removal of 6 bases from V and 7 bases from J, the junction contained 14 bases not matched to a gene. The CDR3 is 17 residues long. Broader study findings: When analyzed later, the rates of TCR association showed variation by HLA locus, with DRB1 the most and HLA-C the fewest. In a later analysis, TCR beta V- and J-gene trimming showed a link to a missense DCLRE1C variant.

Comments on this clone: Its target is unknown.

The chain joins TRBV2 to TRBJ2-5, with TRBD2 matching over 13 bases. The TCR comes from a woman in her thirties or forties in good health and CMV-seronegative. The sequencing input was PBMCs. CDR3 residues: CASSQGSGTSGVGTQYF. Here the CDR3 DNA reads TGTGCCAGCAGCCAAGGATCCGGGACTAGCGGGGTGGGGACCCAGTACTTC.